This T cell receptor beta chain was sequenced during a study of lung T cells in sarcoidosis with Löfgren's syndrome. At least ten counts were recorded for this clonotype. TCRdb itself ran the reads through MiXCR, one entry per CDR3 protein. The data show tens of thousands of distinct CDR3 sequences, with less than 25% seen just once and over 2% held by the top ten. Germline V CDR1 and CDR2: MNHNY, SVGAGI (reference sequence). Trimming pared 0 bases from V and 1 base from J, leaving 7 bases between. The CDR3 sequence is 15 residues long. Sequenced material: CD4+ T cells from PBMCs. The clonotype was recovered from a human donor with sarcoidosis (Löfgren's syndrome or another form), or a control subject (not recorded which). This chain joins TRBV6-6 and TRBJ2-1; no clear D gene. CDR3 bases: TGTGCCAGCAGTTACTCACTTTCGTCCTACAATGAGCAGTTCTTC. Its translation: CASSYSLSSYNEQFF.